This TCR beta chain was identified in a study of blood T cell repertoires in COVID-19 (dated by TCRdb to 2020 to 2021). The study in broad terms: The collaborator samples originated in the United States, Italy and Spain and spanned the acute and convalescent phases of COVID-19. The repertoires were released in a freely available public database meant as a resource for research on the immune response to SARS-CoV-2. Subjects who had been exposed to COVID-19, were actively infected with it, or had recovered from it provided the deeply sampled blood TCRbeta repertoires that made up the dataset. The sample metadata nearly always contained a de-identified subject ID, COVID-19 status, age in years and sex. The samples were drawn from two sources: the first 160 participants of the ongoing ImmuneRACE study, and over 1,000 subjects contributed by 6 global collaborators. The prospective study material was composed of cDNA or gDNA derived from T cells, B-cell-depleted T cells, or PBMCs. Where available, HLA class I and class II types were obtained from metadata supplied by the sample provider rather than from assay-based typing.

The full study reports these points: The quantity of clinical and demographic metadata differed by source and by participant and was supplied without curation.

From its cysteine to its phenylalanine, the CDR3 spans 16 amino acids. The kept DNA is CDR3 alone, 48 bases in frame from the first base. Clipping removes 0 bases from V and 2 bases from J, with 3 as the unmatched junction base count. Collaborating institutions collected whole blood in K2EDTA tubes following their own protocols. Collaborator samples were shipped for TCRbeta analysis as frozen whole blood, isolated PBMCs, or DNA extracted from either sample type. TCRbeta CDR3 regions were amplified from genomic DNA by means of the immunoSEQ Assay, a bias-controlled multiplex PCR. On the authors' methods: Nucleated cell counts per sample were estimated from amplification of reference gene primers within the assay. To quantify the absolute abundance of each unique TCRbeta CDR3 rearrangement, sequence reads were collapsed and filtered. For each sample, productive Simpson clonality was calculated by taking the square root of Simpson's diversity index across productive rearrangements. Sourced from immuneACCESS, this table was stored by TCRdb with only in-frame sequences that have V and J called. A share of the clones is absent; for the studies checked, an unresolved V gene accounts for under half, and the remainder has no known explanation. For V, J and clone size, that table is used; D and trimming come from the DNA. This sample lists 30,000 to 35,000 clones; 75% to 80% were detected once. The ten top clones hold under 20% of the sample.

Only a few counts were recorded for this clone. Its antigen is still unknown. No base-level quality is on record; no much larger clone is a single base apart. The chain couples TRBV23-1 to TRBJ2-7, and TRBD2 aligns with 11 junction nucleotides. TRBV23-1 is designated an ORF whose function remains uncertain. This sequence was found in a human donor in a cohort sampled during active COVID-19. The sequencing input was peripheral blood. The DNA is TGCGCCAGCAGTCAATCCCCGACTAGCGGGACCTACGAGCAGTACTTC. This gives the protein CASSQSPTSGTYEQYF.